The text below deals with one T cell receptor beta chain. The CDR3 spans 17 residues. Trimming removed 1 base from V and 2 bases from J; junction bases left unmatched: 6. Per germline, CDR1 SSHAT and CDR2 FNYEAQ (reference sequence). These data are taken from a study of blood T cell repertoires in COVID-19. Across the study: There were acute and convalescent COVID-19 samples, and they came from the United States, Italy and Spain. The analysed material was cDNA or gDNA that came from T cells, B-cell-depleted T cells, or PBMCs.

As processed by the authors: Reference gene primer amplification in the assay estimated nucleated cell counts. The assay was immunoSEQ multiplex PCR, and TCRdb's table has in-frame clones only and misses some. Clone size and V and J calls were adopted from that table, with D and trimming inferred from the DNA. The data show around 470,000 clones, with roughly 89% seen just once and roughly 0.9% held by the top ten. Seattle cases were enrolled at active infection and followed longitudinally. The sequencing input was peripheral blood. The sequence came from a man aged 18 to 29 with COVID-19, enrolled during active disease. The V and J genes are TRBV7-7 and TRBJ2-2, with 8 bases matching TRBD2. Written as DNA, the CDR3 is TGTGCCAGCAGCTTAGATCTCGCGGGGGGCAACACCGGGGAGCTGTTTTTT. Protein: CASSLDLAGGNTGELFF.